This T cell receptor beta chain was sequenced for a study of blood T cell repertoires in COVID-19. Study-level background: Specimens from acute and convalescent COVID-19 originated in the United States, Italy and Spain. Sample material is recorded as cDNA or gDNA derived from T cells, B-cell-depleted T cells, or PBMCs.

This CDR3 is 15 amino acids long. Looked up from germline, CDR1 is MDHEN and CDR2 is SYDVKM. J gave up 9 bases and V 3 bases, and 8 bases lay outside the gene matches. Original processing methods: Counts of nucleated cells, estimated from reference gene primer amplification, were obtained. Profiling relied on immunoSEQ multiplex PCR, and the TCRdb table lists in-frame clones only, not all of them. The V and J calls and clone size are taken from that table; D and trimming were inferred from the DNA. The sample comprises tens of thousands of clones, over 55% of which are singletons, and approximately 45% rests with the top ten.

This TCR was sampled from a woman of 80 years or more with acute or convalescent COVID-19. The chain is built from TRBV28 and TRBJ1-6; 7 nucleotides agree with TRBD1. The source material was peripheral blood. This chain's CDR3 is CASSLRGRLGSPLHF. CDR3 nucleotides: TGTGCCAGCAGTTTGAGGGGGCGCTTGGGTTCACCCCTCCACTTT. Using reference TRBV28 and TRBJ1-6 for the parts outside the CDR3, the full variable domain is DVKVTQSSRYLVKRTGEKVFLECVQDMDHENMFWYRQDPGLGLRLIYFSYDVKMKEKGDIPEGYSVSREKKERFSLILESASTNQTSMYLCASSLRGRLGSPLHFGNGTRLTVT.